What follows are 13 T cell receptor beta chains derived from one specimen sequenced in a study of T cells after posttransplantation cyclophosphamide. Sequencing was performed with immunoSEQ multiplex PCR; in TCRdb, only in-frame clones are kept and a portion is missing. The table lists about 15,000 clones, approximately 80% of them singletons. The material sequenced was memory CD4+ T cells sorted from PBMCs. The receptors stem from a man in his forties or fifties in good health, CMV-negative, and a related stem cell transplant donor.

This chain links TRBV12-2 with TRBJ2-1; the table assigns TRBD2, which was not confirmed against the DNA. TRBV12-2 is listed as a pseudogene. The CDR3 extends over 15 amino acids. The DNA of the CDR3 is TGTGCAAGTCGCCGGACTCGCGAGATGGGCAATGAGCAGTTCTTC. Amino acids: CASRRTREMGNEQFF.

The rearrangement joins TRBV2 to TRBJ1-5; no clear D gene. Per the germline V gene, CDR1 is SNHLY and CDR2 is FYNNEI. CDR3 size: 13 residues. V lost 8 bases and J 3 bases, leaving 11 bases between the germline ends. The chain's CDR3 is CASHSTTNQPQHF. The CDR3 coding sequence is TGTGCCAGCCACAGTACAACCAATCAGCCCCAGCATTTT.

This chain connects TRBV7-9 to TRBJ2-7, with D unresolved. Trimming pared 5 bases from V and 4 bases from J, leaving 12 bases between. CDR1 SEHNR and CDR2 FQNEAQ come from the germline V gene (reference sequence). This CDR3 is 13 amino acids long. CDR3 protein: CASSRLAFYEQYF. The DNA of the CDR3 is TGTGCCAGCAGCCGCCTGGCCTTTTACGAGCAGTACTTC.

The chain recombines TRBV4-1 with TRBJ1-5; 8 nucleotides agree with TRBD1. With V trimmed by 1 base and J by 7 bases, 12 bases remained unmatched. CDR3 size: 17 residues. Germline-derived CDR1 and CDR2 are MGHRA and YSYEKL. This CDR3 reads CASSQVASTGVNQPQHF. The CDR3 region has the DNA TGCGCCAGCAGCCAAGTCGCATCGACAGGGGTCAACCAGCCCCAGCATTTT.

The V call is TRBV9, the J call TRBJ2-1; TRBD2 matches at 12 bases. The CDR3 contains 15 residues. Germline V CDR1 and CDR2: SGDLS, YYNGEE. Germline trimming cut 6 bases from V and 5 bases from J; bases unmatched to any gene: 6. The CDR3 here is CASTKTSGGDNEQFF. In nucleotides, the CDR3 is TGTGCCAGCACGAAGACTAGCGGGGGAGACAATGAGCAGTTCTTC.

The V call is TRBV5-5, the J call TRBJ2-5, with 12 nucleotides matching TRBD2. This CDR3 comprises 16 residues. J lost 2 bases, V lost 3 bases, and 5 bases had no gene match. Germline V gene lookup returns CDR1 SGHKS and CDR2 YYEKEE (reference sequence). The CDR3 protein is CASSSQLAGGQETQYF. For the CDR3, the DNA is TGTGCCAGCAGCTCACAACTAGCGGGAGGACAAGAGACCCAGTACTTC.

The chain recombines TRBV15 with TRBJ1-5; D is possibly TRBD1 (5 bases). Germline assignment: CDR1 LNHNV and CDR2 YYDKDF (reference sequence). Trimming took off 1 base at V and 7 bases at J, with 17 bases between the two ends. The CDR3 loop spans 16 amino acids. CDR3 residues: CATSRAKGGTLQPQHF. The CDR3 DNA follows: TGTGCCACCAGCAGAGCCAAGGGTGGGACTTTGCAGCCCCAGCATTTT. The full variable domain, its missing parts supplied by reference TRBV15 and TRBJ1-5, is DAMVIQNPRYQVTQFGKPVTLSCSQTLNHNVMYWYQQKSSQAPKLLFHYYDKDFNNEADTPDNFQSRRPNTSFCFLDIRSPGLGDTAMYLCATSRAKGGTLQPQHFGDGTRLSIL.

In the case of this clone: A read error may produce the germline difference seen at one junction end. This chain joins TRBV27 and TRBJ1-6; D remains unclear. The CDR3 loop spans 15 amino acids. CDR1 and CDR2 (germline): MNHEY, SMNVEV (reference sequence). The CDR3 DNA sequence: TGTGCCAGTAGCCGTGGGGTCGACTATAATTCCCCCCTCCACTTT. This sequence encodes CASSRGVDYNSPLHF.

This clone has just a few counts. The chain combines TRBV19 with TRBJ1-1; D is perhaps TRBD1 (5 bases). Germline CDR1 LNHDA, CDR2 SQIVND (reference sequence). V shed 3 bases and J shed 1 base, with 9 bases lying between them. This CDR3 is 14 amino acids long. The CDR3 DNA follows: TGTGCCAGTAGTATGATAGGGGCGAACACTGAAGCTTTCTTT. It encodes CASSMIGANTEAFF.

This rearrangement joins TRBV5-1 to TRBJ2-6; TRBD1 is a possible D gene (5 bases). There are 16 residues in the CDR3. CDR1 and CDR2 (germline): SGHRS, YFSETQ. Trimming shortened V by 4 bases and J by 0 bases, and 11 bases separated the two germline ends. For the CDR3, the DNA is TGCGCCAGCAGCCAACAGGAAAACTCTGGGGCCAACGTCCTGACTTTC. It translates to CASSQQENSGANVLTF.

The CDR3 nucleotides are TGTGCCAGCAGCTCGCGCTCGTTGGAAGAGACCCAGTACTTC. This sequence encodes CASSSRSLEETQYF. This chain uses TRBV11-2 with TRBJ2-5; D is ambiguous. CDR1 is SGHAT, CDR2 FQNNGV, per germline. This CDR3 contains 14 residues. V was cut by 4 bases and J by 3 bases, with 12 bases left in between.

The chain joins TRBV6-1 to TRBJ2-7, with 10 positions matching TRBD2. V was pared by 11 bases and J by 2 bases, with 9 bases of the junction left unmatched. CDR3 length: 14 amino acids. Germline-derived CDR1 and CDR2 are MNHNS and SASEGT. The CDR3 region is CASADSGRTYEQYF. The CDR3 nucleotides are TGTGCCTCCGCGGATAGCGGGAGGACCTACGAGCAGTACTTC.

The V gene is TRBV18, the J gene TRBJ2-7; 8 bases line up with TRBD2. Germline V lookup: CDR1 KGHSH, CDR2 LQKENI. The CDR3 totals 15 residues. J gave up 6 bases and V 5 bases, and 12 bases lay outside the gene matches. CDR3 nucleotide sequence: TGTGCCAGCTCAGCAGGGGACGGGAGGGCCCGCGAGCAGTACTTC. It yields the protein CASSAGDGRAREQYF.